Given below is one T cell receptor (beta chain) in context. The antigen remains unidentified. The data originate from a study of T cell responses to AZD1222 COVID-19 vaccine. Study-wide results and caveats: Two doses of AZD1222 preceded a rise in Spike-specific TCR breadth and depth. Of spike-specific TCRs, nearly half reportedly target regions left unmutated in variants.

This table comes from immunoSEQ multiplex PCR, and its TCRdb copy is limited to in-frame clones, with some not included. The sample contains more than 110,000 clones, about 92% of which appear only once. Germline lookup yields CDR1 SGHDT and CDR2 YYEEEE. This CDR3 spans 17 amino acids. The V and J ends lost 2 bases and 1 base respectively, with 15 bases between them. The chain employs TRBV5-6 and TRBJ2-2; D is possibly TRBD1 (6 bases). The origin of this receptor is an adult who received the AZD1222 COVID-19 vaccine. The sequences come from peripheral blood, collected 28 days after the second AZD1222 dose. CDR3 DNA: TGTGCCAGCAGCTTAATCGGCCAGGGGAAGAACACCGGGGAGCTGTTTTTT. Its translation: CASSLIGQGKNTGELFF.